The rows below give T cell receptor beta chains drawn from one sample of a study of T and B cells in COVID-19 patients. MiXCR was run by TCRdb on the multiplex PCR reads, yielding one entry per CDR3 protein. The table lists more than 20,000 distinct CDR3 sequences, about 33% of them singletons, with under 2% in the top ten. Material for sequencing was blood. Receptors were obtained from a human donor who had recovered from COVID-19. CDR3s include the opening cysteine and the closing phenylalanine or tryptophan. The D gene is left open where the match is weak. Expanded clones get a size class; other rows say once, few or many, or leave the size out.

>TRBD1|TRBJ1-2|TRBV18|few
TGTGCCAGCTCACCTACGTTAGGGGGCCTCTATGGCTACACCTTC
CASSPTLGGLYGYTF
>NA|TRBJ2-7|TRBV6-5|NA
TGTGCCAGCAGCGACCCCGCTCAGTTCTACGAGCAGTACTTC
CASSDPAQFYEQYF
>TRBD1|TRBJ2-3|TRBV6-1|few
TGTGCCAGCAGTGAATTACGGACAGGGGCCACAGATACGCAGTATTTT
CASSELRTGATDTQYF
>NA|TRBJ2-1|TRBV15|once
TGTGCCACCAGCCGCGGGGGCGGGAGCTACTACGAGCAGTTCTTC
CATSRGGGSYYEQFF
>NA|TRBJ2-5|TRBV7-9|few
TGTGCCAGCAGCGTCGGCCTAACGGGAGAGACCCAGTACTTC
CASSVGLTGETQYF
>NA|TRBJ2-7|TRBV6-5|many
TGTGCCAGCAGTTTAGGCAGGGGCTACGAGCAGTACTTC
CASSLGRGYEQYF
>NA|TRBJ2-1|TRBV6-1|few
TGTGCCAGCGTCTGGGCGTACAATGAGCAGTTCTTC
CASVWAYNEQFF
>NA|TRBJ2-5|TRBV20-1|once
TGCAGTTCCAGTAGGGGCCAAGAGACCCAGTACTTC
CSSSRGQETQYF
>TRBD2|TRBJ2-3|TRBV10-3|many
TGTGCCATCAGGCCCGGTAGCGGGGAGGCAGATACGCAGTATTTT
CAIRPGSGEADTQYF
>TRBD1|TRBJ1-2|TRBV7-9|NA
TGTGCCAGCAGCCAGGGGGTACAGGGGCGCTACACCTTC
CASSQGVQGRYTF
>NA|TRBJ1-2|TRBV15|few
TGTGCCACCAGCAGAGACGCGACAGGAGTTAACTATGGCTACACCTTC
CATSRDATGVNYGYTF
>NA|TRBJ1-5|TRBV15|few
TGTGCCACCAGCAGAGATCGGGAAGCTCAGCCCCAGCATTTT
CATSRDREAQPQHF
>NA|TRBJ2-3|TRBV6-6|NA
TGTGCCAGCAGTTACTCCCAGGAACCTAGCACAGATACGCAGTATTTT
CASSYSQEPSTDTQYF
>TRBD1|TRBJ1-6|TRBV5-4|NA
TGTGCCAGCAGCGACTCGACAGGGGGCGTCTCACCCCTCCACTTT
CASSDSTGGVSPLHF
>NA|TRBJ1-1|TRBV5-4|NA
TGTGCCAGCAGCTTGGACAGGAACACTGAAGCTTTCTTT
CASSLDRNTEAFF
>NA|TRBJ2-6|TRBV6-2/TRBV6-3|many
TGTGCCAGCAGTTACAGGGACTCTGGGGCCAACGTCCTGACTTTC
CASSYRDSGANVLTF
>TRBD2|TRBJ2-3|TRBV14|few
TGTGCCAGCAGCCTAAGAGGGACTAGCGCTAGCACAGATACGCAGTATTTT
CASSLRGTSASTDTQYF
>NA|TRBJ2-6|TRBV5-1|NA
TGCGCCAGCAGCCCGTACGATGGGGCCAACGTCCTGACTTTC
CASSPYDGANVLTF
>TRBD1|TRBJ2-5|TRBV5-4|few
TGTGCCAGCAGCCCGGGACAGGGGGGGACCCAGTACTTC
CASSPGQGGTQYF
>TRBD2|TRBJ2-1|TRBV6-2/TRBV6-3|few
TGTGCCAGCAGGACCAGCGGGGGGCCCGAGAATGAGCAGTTCTTC
CASRTSGGPENEQFF
>TRBD1|TRBJ2-1|TRBV6-5|once
TGTGCCAGCAGGGGGACAGGGAGCTCCTACAATGAGCAGTTCTTT
CASRGTGSSYNEQFF
>NA|TRBJ2-3|TRBV6-6|few
TGTGCCAGCAGTTACTCGACTGGGGCAGATACGCAGTATTTT
CASSYSTGADTQYF
>NA|TRBJ2-7|TRBV6-2/TRBV6-3|few
TGTGCCAGCACCCTGTCCGCGACCTACGAGCAGTACTTC
CASTLSATYEQYF
>TRBD1|TRBJ1-1|TRBV6-5|few
TGTGCCAGCAGTTACCGCCATGGGACAGGGAACACTGAAGCTTTCTTT
CASSYRHGTGNTEAFF
>NA|TRBJ2-5|TRBV6-2/TRBV6-3|NA
TGTGCCAGCAACAACGCAGGGACTCCTCTCTGGCAAGAGACCCAGTACTTC
CASNNAGTPLWQETQYF
>TRBD2|TRBJ2-1|TRBV7-9|once
TGTGCCACCCGAGCGGGATTAAACAATGAGCAGTTCTTC
CATRAGLNNEQFF
>NA|TRBJ1-1|TRBV7-9|NA
TGTGCCAGCAGCTTAGAACAGGGAAACACTGAAGCTTTCTTT
CASSLEQGNTEAFF
>NA|TRBJ2-7|TRBV5-5|few
TGTGCCAGCAGGACGGCGGCAGGGGTGGGCGAGCAGTACTTC
CASRTAAGVGEQYF
>TRBD1|TRBJ1-1|TRBV27|NA
TGTGCCAGCATTTTTAAGATTACCCATGGGACAGGGGCGGGGACTGAAGCTTTCTTT
CASIFKITHGTGAGTEAFF
>TRBD1|TRBJ1-6|TRBV18|many
TGTGCCAGCTCACCTAGGGGACAGGAGGGTTCACCCCTCCACTTT
CASSPRGQEGSPLHF
>NA|TRBJ1-4|TRBV5-5|NA
TGCGCCAGCAGCTTGTGGAGGGGTAATGAAAAACTGTTTTTT
CASSLWRGNEKLFF
>TRBD1|TRBJ1-6|TRBV15|few
TGTGCCACCAGCGCCCAACAGGGGCTGGGGAATTCACCCCTCCACTTT
CATSAQQGLGNSPLHF
>NA|TRBJ2-2|TRBV20-1|NA
TGCAGTGCTAGAAAACTCCTGGGCCCTGCGAACACCGGGGAGCTGTTTTTT
CSARKLLGPANTGELFF
>NA|TRBJ2-2|TRBV7-2|NA
TGTGCCAGCAGCTTAGGGCCCGCAAGCAACACCGGGGAGCTGTTTTTT
CASSLGPASNTGELFF
>NA|TRBJ2-3|TRBV7-6|many
TGTGCCAGCAGCTTAGGGCATATAGCAGATACGCAGTATTTT
CASSLGHIADTQYF
>NA|TRBJ2-2|TRBV7-6|NA
TGTGCCAGCAGCCCAACCCCGGGGGCGGGGGTCACCGGGGAGCTGTTTTTT
CASSPTPGAGVTGELFF
>NA|TRBJ1-4|TRBV6-5|many
TGTGCCAGCAGTTACGGACTTAATGAAAAACTGTTTTTT
CASSYGLNEKLFF
>TRBD1|TRBJ2-5|TRBV19|medium-sized
TGTGCCAGTAGCAACGGACAGGGGAGAGCAGAGACCCAGTACTTC
CASSNGQGRAETQYF